Listed here are 4 T cell receptor beta chains from one sample, sequenced in a study of shared clonotypes between healthy human individuals. The assay was immunoSEQ multiplex PCR, and TCRdb's table has in-frame clones only and misses some. The table has 2,500,000 or so clones, roughly 90% seen once. Sequencing used naive CD4+ T cells from PBMCs. As to subset: CD45RA+ positively selected. These receptors originate from a man between 18 and 29 years old in good health. Some clones in this sample may be carry-over from other donors' samples.

This rearrangement joins TRBV7-8 to TRBJ2-1, with a tentative D call TRBD1 (6 bases). Germline V gene lookup returns CDR1 SGHVS and CDR2 FQNEAQ. The V gene lost 1 base and the J gene lost 5 bases, with 6 bases spanning the gap. CDR3 size: 13 residues. The CDR3: CASSLGQDNEQFF. The DNA of the CDR3 is TGTGCCAGCAGCTTAGGACAGGACAATGAGCAGTTCTTC.

The rearrangement links TRBV21-1 to TRBJ1-4. TRBV21-1 is a recognized pseudogene. CDR3 size: 14 residues. The CDR3 protein is CASTEKTTNEKLFF. The CDR3 DNA sequence: TGTGCCAGCACCGAAAAGACCACCAATGAAAAACTGTTTTTT.

The chain carries TRBV11-2 and TRBJ1-4; tentatively, D is TRBD1 (5 bases). CDR1 is SGHAT, CDR2 FQNNGV, per germline. The V gene lost 5 bases and the J gene lost 2 bases, with 15 bases spanning the gap. The CDR3 has 16 amino acids. CDR3 sequence (DNA): TGTGCCAGCAGCCCGTTCAGGGTGGGGACTAATGAAAAACTGTTTTTT. The encoded protein is CASSPFRVGTNEKLFF.

The chain employs TRBV28 and TRBJ2-7, with 9 nucleotides matching TRBD1. This CDR3 has 15 residues. V dropped 5 bases and J dropped 4; count of bases not matched to a gene: 9. The V gene's germline CDR1 is MDHEN and CDR2 SYDVKM. The CDR3 nucleotides read TGTGCCAGCAGTCGTCCGGGACAGGGATTTTACGAGCAGTACTTC. This sequence encodes CASSRPGQGFYEQYF.